Given below is one TCR beta chain in context. This sample stems from a study of CD8+ T cells in alopecia areata. Germline V gives CDR1 LNHNV, CDR2 YYDKDF (reference sequence). V lost 0 bases to trimming and J lost 7 bases, with 9 bases between them. The CDR3 runs 14 residues. As for treatment: oral pan-JAK inhibitor, 5-10 mg twice daily. Samples from alopecia areata patients were lesional scalp punch biopsies and peripheral blood. Sorted out of PBMCs were CD4+ T cells and CD8+ T cells. RNA, once extracted, was reverse transcribed into cDNA for use as the sequencing template. Assay used: immunoSEQ multiplex PCR; TCRdb lists only in-frame clones, some missing. Here the sample spans 150,000 to 200,000 clones, 64% being singletons.

The sequencing used CD4+ T cells sorted from blood, collected between weeks 47 and 50, from a patient treated with tofacitinib. V is TRBV15 and J is TRBJ2-2; no clear D. The TCR originated in a human donor with alopecia areata. The CDR3 DNA sequence: TGTGCCACCAGCAGAGATTTAACGGACGGGGAGCTGTTTTTT. Its protein is CATSRDLTDGELFF.